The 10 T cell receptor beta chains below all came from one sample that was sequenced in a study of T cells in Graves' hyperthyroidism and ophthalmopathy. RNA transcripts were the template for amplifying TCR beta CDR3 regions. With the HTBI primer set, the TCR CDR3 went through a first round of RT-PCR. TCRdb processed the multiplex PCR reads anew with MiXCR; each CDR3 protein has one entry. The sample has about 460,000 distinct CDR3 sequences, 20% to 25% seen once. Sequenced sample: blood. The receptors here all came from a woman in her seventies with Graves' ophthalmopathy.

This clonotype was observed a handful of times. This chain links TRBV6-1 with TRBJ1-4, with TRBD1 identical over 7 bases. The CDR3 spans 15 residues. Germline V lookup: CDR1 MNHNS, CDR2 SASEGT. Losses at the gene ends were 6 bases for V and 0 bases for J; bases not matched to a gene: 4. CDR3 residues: CASSTGTATNEKLFF. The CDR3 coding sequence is TGTGCCAGCAGCACCGGGACAGCAACTAATGAAAAACTGTTTTTT.

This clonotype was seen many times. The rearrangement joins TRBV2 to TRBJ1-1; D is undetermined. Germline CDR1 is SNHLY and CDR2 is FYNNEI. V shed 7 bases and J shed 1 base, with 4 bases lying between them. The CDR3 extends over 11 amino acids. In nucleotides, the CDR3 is TGTGCCAGCAAGGCGAACACTGAAGCTTTCTTT. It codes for CASKANTEAFF.

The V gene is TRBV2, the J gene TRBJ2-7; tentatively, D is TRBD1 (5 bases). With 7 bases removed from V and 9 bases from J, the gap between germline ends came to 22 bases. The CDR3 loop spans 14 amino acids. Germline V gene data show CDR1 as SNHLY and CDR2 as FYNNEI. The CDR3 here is CASNLGQSQIGQYF. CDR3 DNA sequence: TGTGCCAGCAACTTGGGGCAGAGCCAGATAGGGCAGTACTTC.

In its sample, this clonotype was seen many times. The CDR3, as DNA: TGTGCCAGCAGCGTCGTTAACTATGGCTACACCTTC. Translating gives CASSVVNYGYTF. The chain employs TRBV12-3 or TRBV12-4 and TRBJ1-2; D is unclear. Between the trimmed V and J ends, which lost 6 bases and 1 base, there was a span of 6 bases. The CDR3 runs to 12 residues.

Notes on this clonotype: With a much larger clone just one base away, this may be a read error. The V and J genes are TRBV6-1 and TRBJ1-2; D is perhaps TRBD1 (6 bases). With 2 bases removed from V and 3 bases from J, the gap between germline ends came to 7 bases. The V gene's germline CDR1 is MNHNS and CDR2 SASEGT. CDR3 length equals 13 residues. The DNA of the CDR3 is TGTGCCAGCAGTGAACGGACAGACTATGGCTACACCTTC. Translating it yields CASSERTDYGYTF.

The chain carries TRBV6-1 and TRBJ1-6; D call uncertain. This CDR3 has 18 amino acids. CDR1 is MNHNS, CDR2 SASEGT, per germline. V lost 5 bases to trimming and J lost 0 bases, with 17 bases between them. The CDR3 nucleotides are TGTGCCAGCAGTTCGAATCCGGGGATCCTCTCCTATAATTCACCCCTCCACTTT. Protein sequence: CASSSNPGILSYNSPLHF.

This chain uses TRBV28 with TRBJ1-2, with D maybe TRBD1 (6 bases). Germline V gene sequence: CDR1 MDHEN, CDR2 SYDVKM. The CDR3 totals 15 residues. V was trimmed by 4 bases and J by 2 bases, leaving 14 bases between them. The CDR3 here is CASSSSGAGNYGYTF. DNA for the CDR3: TGTGCCAGCAGTTCCTCAGGGGCAGGGAACTATGGCTACACCTTC.

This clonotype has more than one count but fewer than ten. CDR3 protein: CASSVGTVDGETQYF. CDR3 coding DNA: TGCGCCAGCAGCGTGGGGACAGTAGACGGAGAGACCCAGTACTTC. J is TRBJ2-5 and V is TRBV5-1; 7 nucleotides agree with TRBD1. V trimming: 4 bases; J trimming: 4 bases; junction bases outside the gene matches: 10. Germline CDR1 reads SGHRS; CDR2 reads YFSETQ. The CDR3 spans 15 residues.

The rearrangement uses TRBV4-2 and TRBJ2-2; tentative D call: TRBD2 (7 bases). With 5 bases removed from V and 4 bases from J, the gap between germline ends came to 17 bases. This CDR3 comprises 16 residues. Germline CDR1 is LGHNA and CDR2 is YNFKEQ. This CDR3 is CASSSVRGASTGELFF. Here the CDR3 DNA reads TGTGCCAGCAGCTCCGTCCGGGGGGCTTCCACCGGGGAGCTGTTTTTT.

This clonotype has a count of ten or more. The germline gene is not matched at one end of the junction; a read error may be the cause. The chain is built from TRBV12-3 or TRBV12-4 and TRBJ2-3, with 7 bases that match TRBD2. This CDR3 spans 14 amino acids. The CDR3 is CASSLGLAADTQYF. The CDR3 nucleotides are TGTGCCAGCAGCTTAGGCCTAGCGGCAGATACGCAGTATTTT.